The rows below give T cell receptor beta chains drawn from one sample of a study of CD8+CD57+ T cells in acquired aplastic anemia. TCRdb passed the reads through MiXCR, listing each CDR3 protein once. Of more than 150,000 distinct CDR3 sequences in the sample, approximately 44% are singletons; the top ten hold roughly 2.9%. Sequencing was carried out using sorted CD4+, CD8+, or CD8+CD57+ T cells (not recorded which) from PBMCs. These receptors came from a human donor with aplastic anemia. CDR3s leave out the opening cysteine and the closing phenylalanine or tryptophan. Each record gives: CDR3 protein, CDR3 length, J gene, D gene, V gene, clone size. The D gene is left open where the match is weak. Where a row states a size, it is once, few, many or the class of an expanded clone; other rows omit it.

CDR3 protein: SARPTGGNYEQY; CDR3 length: 12; J gene: TRBJ2-7; D gene: TRBD1; V gene: TRBV20-1; clone size: many
CDR3 protein: SAISGAKQPQH; CDR3 length: 11; J gene: TRBJ1-5; D gene: -; V gene: TRBV20-1; clone size: many
CDR3 protein: AISELLAGGGPDTQY; CDR3 length: 15; J gene: TRBJ2-3; D gene: TRBD2; V gene: TRBV10-3; clone size: -
CDR3 protein: ASSPGTGTASPLH; CDR3 length: 13; J gene: TRBJ1-6; D gene: -; V gene: TRBV7-6; clone size: -
CDR3 protein: ATSDTSTFGGTDTQY; CDR3 length: 15; J gene: TRBJ2-3; D gene: -; V gene: TRBV24-1; clone size: -
CDR3 protein: ASSERGYEQPQH; CDR3 length: 12; J gene: TRBJ1-5; D gene: -; V gene: TRBV2; clone size: -
CDR3 protein: ASSPPDNEQF; CDR3 length: 10; J gene: TRBJ2-1; D gene: -; V gene: TRBV7-2; clone size: many
CDR3 protein: AIRPGQGYEQY; CDR3 length: 11; J gene: TRBJ2-7; D gene: TRBD1; V gene: TRBV10-3; clone size: -
CDR3 protein: ASSDPTGRRTEAF; CDR3 length: 13; J gene: TRBJ1-1; D gene: -; V gene: TRBV25-1; clone size: -
CDR3 protein: ATGTGGVQGTGELF; CDR3 length: 14; J gene: TRBJ2-2; D gene: TRBD1; V gene: TRBV10-3; clone size: -
CDR3 protein: ASSPGWDGISSCEQY; CDR3 length: 15; J gene: TRBJ2-7; D gene: -; V gene: TRBV10-3; clone size: once
CDR3 protein: ASSTTSGGYNEQF; CDR3 length: 13; J gene: TRBJ2-1; D gene: TRBD2; V gene: TRBV2; clone size: -
CDR3 protein: ASSEPSLSNEQF; CDR3 length: 12; J gene: TRBJ2-1; D gene: -; V gene: TRBV6-4; clone size: many
CDR3 protein: ASRMDGANYGYT; CDR3 length: 12; J gene: TRBJ1-2; D gene: -; V gene: TRBV28; clone size: many
CDR3 protein: ASSLGEYAYEQY; CDR3 length: 12; J gene: TRBJ2-7; D gene: -; V gene: TRBV19; clone size: -
CDR3 protein: ASRLAAILGEQY; CDR3 length: 12; J gene: TRBJ2-7; D gene: TRBD2; V gene: TRBV7-2; clone size: few
CDR3 protein: SVAGTRNTEAF; CDR3 length: 11; J gene: TRBJ1-1; D gene: -; V gene: TRBV29-1; clone size: few
CDR3 protein: ASSLVSGELF; CDR3 length: 10; J gene: TRBJ2-2; D gene: -; V gene: TRBV7-2; clone size: few